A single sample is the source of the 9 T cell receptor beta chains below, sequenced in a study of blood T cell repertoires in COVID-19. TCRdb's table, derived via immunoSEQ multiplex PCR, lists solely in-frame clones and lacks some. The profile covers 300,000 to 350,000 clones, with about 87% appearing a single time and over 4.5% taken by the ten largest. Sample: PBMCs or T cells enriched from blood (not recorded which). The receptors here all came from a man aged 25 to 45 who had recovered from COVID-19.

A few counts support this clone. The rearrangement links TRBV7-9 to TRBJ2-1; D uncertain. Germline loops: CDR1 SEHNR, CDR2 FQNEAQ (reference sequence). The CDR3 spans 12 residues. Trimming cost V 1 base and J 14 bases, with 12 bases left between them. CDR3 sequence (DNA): TGTGCCAGCAGCTTAGAGGCCAATCAGGAGTTCTTC. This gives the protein CASSLEANQEFF.

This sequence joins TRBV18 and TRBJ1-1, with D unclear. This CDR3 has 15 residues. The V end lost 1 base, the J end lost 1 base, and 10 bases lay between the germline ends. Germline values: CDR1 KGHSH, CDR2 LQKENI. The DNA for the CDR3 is TGTGCCAGCTCACCACAGTTCGCAGAGAACACTGAAGCTTTCTTT. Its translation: CASSPQFAENTEAFF.

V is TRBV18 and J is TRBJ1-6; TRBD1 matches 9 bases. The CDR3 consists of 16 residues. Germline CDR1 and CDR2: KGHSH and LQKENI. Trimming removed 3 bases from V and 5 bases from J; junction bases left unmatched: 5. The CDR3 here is CASSPTRQGDNSPLHF. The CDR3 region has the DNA TGTGCCAGCTCACCGACTCGACAGGGGGATAATTCACCCCTCCACTTT.

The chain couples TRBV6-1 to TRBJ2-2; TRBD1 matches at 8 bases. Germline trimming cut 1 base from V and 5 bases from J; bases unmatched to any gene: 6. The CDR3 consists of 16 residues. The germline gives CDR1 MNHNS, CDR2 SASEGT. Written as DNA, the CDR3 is TGTGCCAGCAGTGAAGTGCGGACAGGGCGGACCGGGGAGCTGTTTTTT. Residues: CASSEVRTGRTGELFF.

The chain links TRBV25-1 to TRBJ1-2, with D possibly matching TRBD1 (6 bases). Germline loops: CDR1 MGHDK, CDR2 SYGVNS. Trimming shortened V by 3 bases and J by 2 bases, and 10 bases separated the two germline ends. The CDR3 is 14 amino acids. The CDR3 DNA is TGTGCCAGCAGTGAGAGGACAGAGAACTATGGCTACACCTTC. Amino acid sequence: CASSERTENYGYTF.

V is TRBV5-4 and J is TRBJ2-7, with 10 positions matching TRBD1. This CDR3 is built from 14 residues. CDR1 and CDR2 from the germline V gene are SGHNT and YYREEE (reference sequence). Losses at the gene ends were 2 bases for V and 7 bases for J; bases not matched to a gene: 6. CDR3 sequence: CASSFSGTGVEQYF. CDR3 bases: TGTGCCAGCAGCTTCTCCGGGACAGGGGTTGAGCAGTACTTC.

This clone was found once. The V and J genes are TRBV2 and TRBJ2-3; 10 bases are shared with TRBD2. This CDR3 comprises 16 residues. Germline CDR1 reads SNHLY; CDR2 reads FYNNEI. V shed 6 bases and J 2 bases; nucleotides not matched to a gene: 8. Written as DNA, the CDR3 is TGTGCCAGCAGGGCGGGGACTAGCGCTTACACAGATACGCAGTATTTT. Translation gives CASRAGTSAYTDTQYF.

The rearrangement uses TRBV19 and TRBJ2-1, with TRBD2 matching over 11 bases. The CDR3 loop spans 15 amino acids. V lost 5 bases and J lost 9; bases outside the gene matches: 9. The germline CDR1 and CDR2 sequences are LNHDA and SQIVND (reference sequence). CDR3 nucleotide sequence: TGTGCCAGTAGTGCGCTAGCGGGGGGTTATGGTGAGCAGTTCTTC. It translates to CASSALAGGYGEQFF.

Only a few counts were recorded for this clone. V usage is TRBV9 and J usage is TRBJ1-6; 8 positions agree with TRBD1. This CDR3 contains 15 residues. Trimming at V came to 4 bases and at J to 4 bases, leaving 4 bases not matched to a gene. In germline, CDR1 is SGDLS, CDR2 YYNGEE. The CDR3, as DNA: TGTGCCAGCAGCCCCCGGACAGGGTATAATTCACCCCTCCACTTT. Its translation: CASSPRTGYNSPLHF. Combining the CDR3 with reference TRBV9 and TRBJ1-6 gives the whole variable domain DSGVTQTPKHLITATGQRVTLRCSPRSGDLSVYWYQQSLDQGLQFLIQYYNGEERAKGNILERFSAQQFPDLHSELNLSSLELGDSALYFCASSPRTGYNSPLHFGNGTRLTVT.